The 8 T cell receptor beta chains presented below share a single source sample, sequenced in a study of blood T cell repertoires in COVID-19 (TCRdb year 2020). The method behind the library was the immunoSEQ multiplex PCR assay. Entries here come from immuneACCESS through TCRdb and include only in-frame sequences with V and J called. Some clones fail to appear in such tables; in the studies checked, an unresolved V gene covers under half of the shortfall, and the cause of the remainder is unknown. Present in this sample are around 380,000 clones, approximately 87% of which were seen just once. Approximately 1.2% of the sample comes from the top ten. Sequencing was performed on PBMCs or T cells enriched from blood (not recorded which). These receptor sequences come from a man aged 30 to 45 who had recovered from COVID-19.

This chain links TRBV19 with TRBJ2-7; TRBD1 matches 8 bases. Trimming removed 1 base from V and 6 bases from J; junction bases left unmatched: 8. This CDR3 is 15 amino acids long. The germline V gene encodes CDR1 LNHDA and CDR2 SQIVND (reference sequence). The CDR3 bases are TGTGCCAGTAGTATAGCTGTGACAGGGGCTGTCGAGCAGTACTTC. Translating gives CASSIAVTGAVEQYF.

This chain uses TRBV7-9 with TRBJ1-1; possible D gene TRBD1, 6 bases. Germline CDR1 reads SEHNR; CDR2 reads FQNEAQ (reference sequence). The CDR3 has 15 amino acids. Trimming removed 4 bases from V and 8 bases from J, with 20 bases in between. This CDR3 is CASSYRDTSPSEAFF. CDR3 DNA sequence: TGTGCCAGCAGCTACCGGGACACATCACCATCCGAAGCTTTCTTT. Looking up the rest from reference TRBV7-9 and TRBJ1-1 gives the full variable domain: DTGVSQNPRHKITKRGQNVTFRCDPISEHNRLYWYRQTLGQGPEFLTYFQNEAQLEKSRLLSDRFSAERPKGSFSTLEIQRTEQGDSAMYLCASSYRDTSPSEAFFGQGTRLTVV.

V usage is TRBV15 and J usage is TRBJ2-1, with a tentative D call TRBD2 (6 bases). Per germline, CDR1 LNHNV and CDR2 YYDKDF (reference sequence). V lost 0 bases and J lost 6, with 18 bases in between. The CDR3 consists of 17 residues. CDR3 sequence (DNA): TGTGCCACCAGCAGAGATCCCGGGACTGGGGGATCCAATGAGCAGTTCTTC. It encodes CATSRDPGTGGSNEQFF.

This chain connects TRBV5-8 to TRBJ2-4, with a tentative D call TRBD1 (6 bases). Germline V gene lookup returns CDR1 SGHTS and CDR2 YDEGEE. CDR3 length equals 12 residues. With 4 bases removed from V and 8 bases from J, the gap between germline ends came to 10 bases. CDR3: CASSTRGHIQYF. The CDR3 nucleotides are TGTGCCAGCAGCACCAGGGGTCACATTCAGTACTTC.

The chain uses TRBV20-1 and TRBJ1-1; 11 bases map to TRBD1. The ends lost 3 bases at V and 7 bases at J; junction bases unmatched: 7. Looked up from germline, CDR1 is DFQATT and CDR2 is SNEGSKA (reference sequence). The CDR3 extends over 14 amino acids. The CDR3 sequence is CSASRTGGSGEAFF. Here the CDR3 DNA reads TGCAGTGCTAGTAGGACAGGGGGCAGTGGTGAAGCTTTCTTT.

The chain uses TRBV7-9 and TRBJ2-1; 14 positions agree with TRBD2. Germline CDR1 SEHNR, CDR2 FQNEAQ (reference sequence). This CDR3 is built from 16 residues. The J segment lost 6 bases and the V segment lost 4 bases, leaving 5 bases of the junction unmatched. The CDR3 here is CASSSPGLAGANEQFF. CDR3 nucleotide sequence: TGTGCCAGCAGCTCACCGGGACTAGCGGGGGCCAATGAGCAGTTCTTC.

This clone was found once. The chain has TRBV7-9 and TRBJ2-1; D may be TRBD2 (5 bases). The CDR3 has 13 residues. Deletions cut 5 bases from V and 10 bases from J, with 15 bases between. The germline gives CDR1 SEHNR, CDR2 FQNEAQ (reference sequence). The CDR3 coding sequence is TGTGCCAGCAGCCACCCTGCGGAGCGGGAGCAGTTCTTC. Its protein product is CASSHPAEREQFF.

The genes are TRBV7-2 and TRBJ1-2; 7 nucleotides agree with TRBD1. J gave up 8 bases and V 4 bases, and 10 bases lay outside the gene matches. The CDR3 consists of 14 residues. Per the germline V gene, CDR1 is SGHTA and CDR2 is FQGNSA. The CDR3: CASSSQPQGLGYTF. In nucleotides, the CDR3 is TGTGCCAGCAGCTCTCAACCACAGGGGCTGGGCTACACCTTC.